Sequencing of this TCR beta chain was carried out in a study of OX40 agonist ivuxolimab in advanced cancers. There are 12 residues in the CDR3. The V end lost 3 bases, the J end lost 8 bases, and 8 bases lay between the germline ends. Looked up from germline, CDR1 is MDHEN and CDR2 is SYDVKM. Produced via immunoSEQ multiplex PCR; TCRdb's table is partial and in-frame only. The sample lists some 50,000 clones, 85% to 95% seen once, with around 10% in the top ten. Remarks on this clone: Its antigen is undetermined.

Study-level points and caveats: Among patients with partial responses at 0.1-3.0 mg/kg, clonal expansion was among the lowest.

Specimen: CD4+ or CD8+ T cells sorted from blood, collected in a trial of the OX40 agonist ivuxolimab. The origin of this receptor is an adult with an advanced solid tumor such as melanoma, head and neck, liver or kidney cancer. The chain has TRBV28 and TRBJ1-3; a weak D match, TRBD1 (5 bases). This chain's CDR3 is CASSFQGDTIYF. For the CDR3, the DNA is TGTGCCAGCAGTTTCCAGGGTGACACCATATATTTT.